The TCR beta chain under discussion was sequenced for a study of cytomegalovirus exposure and HLA in healthy donors. This PCR relied on a set of 60 Vbeta primers and 13 Jbeta primers. TCRdb's table, derived via immunoSEQ multiplex PCR, lists solely in-frame clones and lacks some. The sample contains some 150,000 clones, more than 75% of which appear only once. Germline V lookup: CDR1 MNHNY, CDR2 SVGAGI (reference sequence). The length of the CDR3 is 15 residues. Trimming removed 7 bases at V and 3 bases at J, with 19 bases between. The clonotype was recovered from a woman between 18 and 30 years old in good health and CMV-seronegative. The V gene is TRBV6-6, the J gene TRBJ2-7; possible D gene TRBD2, 6 bases. The specimen sequenced was PBMCs. The CDR3 bases are TGTGCCAGCAAGCGGTGGGCGGGACTCGACTACGAGCAGTACTTC. Its translation: CASKRWAGLDYEQYF.